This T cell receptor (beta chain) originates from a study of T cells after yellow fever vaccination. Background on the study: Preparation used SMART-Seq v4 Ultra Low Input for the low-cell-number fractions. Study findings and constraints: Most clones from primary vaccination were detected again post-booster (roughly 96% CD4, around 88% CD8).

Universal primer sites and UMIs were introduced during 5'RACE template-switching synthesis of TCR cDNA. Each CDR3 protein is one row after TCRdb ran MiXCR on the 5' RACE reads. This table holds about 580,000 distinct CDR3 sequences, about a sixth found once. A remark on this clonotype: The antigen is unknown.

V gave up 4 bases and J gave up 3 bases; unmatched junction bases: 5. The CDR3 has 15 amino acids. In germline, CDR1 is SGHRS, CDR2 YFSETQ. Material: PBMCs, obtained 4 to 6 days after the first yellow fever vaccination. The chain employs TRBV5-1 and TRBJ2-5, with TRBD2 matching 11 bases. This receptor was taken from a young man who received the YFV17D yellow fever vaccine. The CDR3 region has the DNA TGCGCCAGCAGCCCGACACTAGCGGGGGAAGAGACCCAGTACTTC. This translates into CASSPTLAGEETQYF. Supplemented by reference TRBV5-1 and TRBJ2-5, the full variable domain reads KAGVTQTPRYLIKTRGQQVTLSCSPISGHRSVSWYQQTPGQGLQFLFEYFSETQRNKGNFPGRFSGRQFSNSRSEMNVSTLELGDSALYLCASSPTLAGEETQYFGPGTRLLVL.